This is a list of T cell receptor beta chains from one sample in a study of blood T cell repertoires in COVID-19. Sequencing was performed with immunoSEQ multiplex PCR; in TCRdb, only in-frame clones are kept and a portion is missing. Among a few hundred thousand clones listed, 85% to 90% were seen once. Specimen: PBMCs or T cells enriched from blood (not recorded which). Receptors originate from a man aged 35-49 years who had recovered from COVID-19. Each CDR3 is given with its conserved first and last residue. The D gene is left open where the match is weak. Clone size is stated in some rows and not others, as once, few, many or a class when expanded.

j_gene | v_gene | abundance | d_gene | len | CDR3aa | CDR3nt
TRBJ1-1 | TRBV19 | NA | NA | 13 | CASSTIWGGEAFF | TGTGCCAGTAGTACGATCTGGGGAGGTGAAGCTTTCTTT
TRBJ2-7 | TRBV7-6 | NA | TRBD1 | 16 | CASSFTPGQGAHEQYF | TGTGCCAGCAGCTTTACTCCTGGACAGGGGGCCCACGAGCAGTACTTC
TRBJ1-1 | TRBV4-2 | NA | NA | 17 | CASSQADISLMNTEAFF | TGTGCCAGCAGCCAAGCGGACATTAGTCTCATGAACACTGAAGCTTTCTTT
TRBJ2-7 | TRBV27 | NA | TRBD2 | 14 | CASSWASGSHEQYF | TGTGCCAGCAGTTGGGCTAGCGGTTCCCACGAGCAGTACTTC
TRBJ1-1 | TRBV19 | NA | NA | 14 | CASSKRRQDTEAFF | TGTGCCAGTAGTAAGCGGAGACAGGACACTGAAGCTTTCTTT
TRBJ1-5 | TRBV6-5 | NA | NA | 16 | CASSYSGQNSNQPQHF | TGTGCCAGCAGTTACTCGGGCCAGAATAGCAATCAGCCCCAGCATTTT
TRBJ2-2 | TRBV7-6 | NA | TRBD2 | 16 | CASSRGTSGYTGELFF | TGTGCCAGCAGCCGCGGGACTAGCGGTTACACCGGGGAGCTGTTTTTT
TRBJ1-2 | TRBV28 | NA | TRBD1 | 13 | CASRSPGQGGYTF | TGTGCCAGCAGGTCGCCGGGACAGGGGGGCTACACCTTC
TRBJ2-1 | TRBV24-1 | NA | NA | 15 | CATSDGAQGYNEQFF | TGTGCCACCAGTGATGGTGCCCAGGGGTACAATGAGCAGTTCTTC
TRBJ2-7 | TRBV19 | NA | TRBD1 | 11 | CASSDRAEQYF | TGTGCCAGTAGTGACAGGGCCGAGCAGTACTTC
TRBJ2-1 | TRBV5-4 | NA | TRBD1 | 15 | CASSSRTGSYNEQFF | TGTGCCAGCAGCTCCCGGACAGGATCCTACAATGAGCAGTTCTTC
TRBJ1-1 | TRBV19 | NA | NA | 13 | CASSRTGNTEAFF | TGTGCCAGTAGTAGAACAGGGAACACTGAAGCTTTCTTT
TRBJ1-1 | TRBV5-1 | NA | NA | 16 | CASSLAGWEAATEAFF | TGCGCCAGCAGCTTGGCGGGGTGGGAGGCGGCCACTGAAGCTTTCTTT
TRBJ2-7 | TRBV14 | NA | TRBD1 | 15 | CASSQGLNRGHEQYF | TGTGCCAGCAGCCAAGGTCTGAACAGGGGCCACGAGCAGTACTTC
TRBJ1-1 | TRBV11-2 | NA | TRBD1 | 15 | CASSLGATGDFEAFF | TGTGCCAGCAGCTTAGGAGCGACAGGGGACTTTGAAGCTTTCTTT
TRBJ1-5 | TRBV28 | NA | NA | 14 | CASSTRIGNQPQHF | TGTGCCAGCAGCACGCGTATCGGCAATCAGCCCCAGCATTTT
TRBJ1-6 | TRBV5-8 | NA | NA | 14 | CASSFWQVSSPLHF | TGTGCCAGCAGCTTTTGGCAGGTCAGCTCACCCCTCCACTTT
TRBJ1-1 | TRBV4-2 | once | NA | 16 | CASSQGPPQTNTEAFF | TGTGCCAGCAGCCAAGGACCGCCACAGACGAACACTGAAGCTTTCTTT
TRBJ1-2 | TRBV10-3 | few | NA | 16 | CAISEGEGRVGYGYTF | TGTGCCATCAGTGAAGGGGAAGGCAGGGTGGGCTATGGCTACACCTTC
TRBJ2-7 | TRBV27 | few | TRBD1 | 15 | CASSPDRGLLYEQYF | TGTGCCAGCAGCCCGGACAGGGGGCTTCTCTACGAGCAGTACTTC
TRBJ2-1 | TRBV3-1/TRBV3-2 | NA | NA | 14 | CASSPDFPLDEQFF | TGTGCCAGCAGCCCCGACTTTCCGTTGGATGAGCAGTTCTTC
TRBJ1-2 | TRBV30 | NA | NA | 12 | CACSAQTGGYTF | TGTGCCTGTTCCGCCCAAACCGGTGGCTACACCTTC
TRBJ2-7 | TRBV14 | NA | TRBD1 | 15 | CASSQLGTGPYEQYF | TGTGCCAGCAGCCAACTTGGGACAGGGCCCTACGAGCAGTACTTC
TRBJ1-2 | TRBV5-1 | NA | TRBD1 | 13 | CASSSDRGPGYTF | TGCGCCAGCAGTTCGGACAGGGGGCCTGGCTACACCTTC
TRBJ1-5 | TRBV19 | NA | NA | 16 | CASNGGGGYSNQPQHF | TGTGCCAGTAATGGTGGGGGCGGCTATAGCAATCAGCCCCAGCATTTT
TRBJ2-5 | TRBV7-3 | many | TRBD2 | 16 | CASSPGLAGGEETQYF | TGTGCCAGCAGCCCAGGACTAGCGGGGGGTGAAGAGACCCAGTACTTC
TRBJ1-2 | TRBV12-3/TRBV12-4 | NA | NA | 12 | CASSPGGYGYTF | TGTGCCAGCAGTCCGGGGGGCTATGGCTACACCTTC
TRBJ1-5 | TRBV19 | NA | TRBD1 | 16 | CASSLRTGGFNQPQHF | TGTGCCAGTAGTCTGAGGACAGGGGGTTTTAATCAGCCCCAGCATTTT
TRBJ1-1 | TRBV9 | NA | TRBD1 | 15 | CASSAGTGGRIEAFF | TGTGCCAGCAGCGCGGGGACAGGGGGCCGTATTGAAGCTTTCTTT
TRBJ1-2 | TRBV5-6 | NA | TRBD1 | 14 | CASSMTGVNYGYTF | TGTGCCAGCAGCATGACAGGGGTAAACTATGGCTACACCTTC
TRBJ2-2 | TRBV15 | few | NA | 18 | CATSRDGLRQDRTGELFF | TGTGCCACCAGCAGAGATGGCCTAAGACAGGATAGGACCGGGGAGCTGTTTTTT
TRBJ2-2 | TRBV27 | NA | TRBD2 | 16 | CASRELAGVDTGELFF | TGTGCCAGCAGGGAGCTAGCGGGAGTGGACACCGGGGAGCTGTTTTTT
TRBJ2-5 | TRBV9 | NA | TRBD2 | 15 | CASSSGLAERETQYF | TGTGCCAGCAGCTCGGGACTAGCGGAAAGAGAGACCCAGTACTTC
TRBJ2-1 | TRBV11-2 | few | TRBD2 | 19 | CASSLSTPLLADTHNEQFF | TGTGCCAGCAGCTTGTCCACCCCCTTACTAGCGGACACACACAATGAGCAGTTCTTC
TRBJ2-5 | TRBV19 | NA | TRBD1 | 12 | CAGRQGKETQYF | TGTGCCGGACGACAGGGAAAAGAGACCCAGTACTTC
TRBJ1-2 | TRBV5-1 | NA | NA | 12 | CATATDNYGYTF | TGCGCCACTGCGACAGATAACTATGGCTACACCTTC
TRBJ2-2 | TRBV6-4 | NA | NA | 14 | CASSDSGSTGELFF | TGTGCCAGCAGTGATTCCGGGTCTACCGGGGAGCTGTTTTTT
TRBJ1-1 | TRBV20-1 | NA | NA | 11 | CSAPVNTEAFF | TGCAGTGCGCCAGTGAACACTGAAGCTTTCTTT
TRBJ1-6 | TRBV6-5 | NA | TRBD1 | 14 | CASRWTGENSPLHF | TGTGCCAGCAGATGGACAGGGGAGAATTCACCCCTCCACTTT
TRBJ2-7 | TRBV7-8 | NA | TRBD1 | 16 | CASSLPPGQGNYEQYF | TGTGCCAGCAGCCTTCCACCGGGACAGGGGAACTACGAGCAGTACTTC
TRBJ2-1 | TRBV7-9 | NA | TRBD2 | 16 | CASRSTSGGVYNEQFF | TGTGCCAGCAGATCGACTAGCGGGGGGGTCTACAATGAGCAGTTCTTC
TRBJ2-7 | TRBV30 | NA | NA | 12 | CAWSAQGYEQYF | TGTGCCTGGAGTGCGCAGGGCTACGAGCAGTACTTC
TRBJ2-4 | TRBV6-5 | NA | NA | 14 | CASSYSWQGNIQYF | TGTGCCAGCAGTTACTCTTGGCAGGGGAACATTCAGTACTTC
TRBJ2-7 | TRBV29-1 | NA | NA | 13 | CSACSSGSYEQYF | TGCAGCGCTTGTTCCAGCGGATCCTACGAGCAGTACTTC
TRBJ1-1 | TRBV6-5 | NA | TRBD1 | 14 | CASSSRTGGTEAFF | TGTGCCAGCAGTTCCCGGACAGGGGGCACTGAAGCTTTCTTT
TRBJ2-2 | TRBV11-2 | NA | NA | 14 | CASSFRPGGGELFF | TGTGCCAGCAGCTTTCGGCCCGGGGGCGGGGAGCTGTTTTTT